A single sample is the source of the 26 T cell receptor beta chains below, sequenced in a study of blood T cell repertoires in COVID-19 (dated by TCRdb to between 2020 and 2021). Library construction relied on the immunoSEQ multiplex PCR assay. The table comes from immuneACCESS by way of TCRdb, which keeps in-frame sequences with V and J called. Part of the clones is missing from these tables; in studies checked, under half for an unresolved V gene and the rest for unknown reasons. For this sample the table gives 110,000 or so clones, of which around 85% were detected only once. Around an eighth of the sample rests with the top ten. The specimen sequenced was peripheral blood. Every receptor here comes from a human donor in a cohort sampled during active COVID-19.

The CDR3 DNA sequence: TGTGCCAGCAGACAAAATAATGAAAAACTGTTTTTT. This sequence encodes CASRQNNEKLFF. The chain is built from TRBV12-3 or TRBV12-4 and TRBJ1-4; D is undetermined. Trimming stripped 6 bases from V and 4 bases from J, with 6 bases between. The CDR3 loop spans 12 amino acids.

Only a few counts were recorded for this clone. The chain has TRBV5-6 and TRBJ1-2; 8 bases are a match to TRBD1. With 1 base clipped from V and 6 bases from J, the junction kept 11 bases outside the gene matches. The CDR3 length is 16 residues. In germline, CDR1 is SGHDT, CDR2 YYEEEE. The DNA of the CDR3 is TGTGCCAGCAGCTTGAGGGGGACCAGGGGGCTGGATGGCTACACCTTC. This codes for CASSLRGTRGLDGYTF.

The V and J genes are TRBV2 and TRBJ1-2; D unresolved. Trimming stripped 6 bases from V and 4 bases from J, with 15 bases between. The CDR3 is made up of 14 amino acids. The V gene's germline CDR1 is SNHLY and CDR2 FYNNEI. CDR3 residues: CASRRLTEGYGYTF. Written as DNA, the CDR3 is TGTGCCAGCAGGAGACTTACAGAGGGCTATGGCTACACCTTC.

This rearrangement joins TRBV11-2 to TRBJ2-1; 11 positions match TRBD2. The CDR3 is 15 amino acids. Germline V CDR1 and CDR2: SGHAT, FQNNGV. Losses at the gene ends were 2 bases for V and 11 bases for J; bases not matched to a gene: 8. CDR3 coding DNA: TGTGCCAGCAGCTTACCCCTGACTAGCGGGGTAAAGCAGTTCTTC. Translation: CASSLPLTSGVKQFF.

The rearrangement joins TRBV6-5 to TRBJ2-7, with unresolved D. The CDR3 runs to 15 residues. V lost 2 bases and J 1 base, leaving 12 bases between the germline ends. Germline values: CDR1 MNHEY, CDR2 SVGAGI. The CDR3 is CASSYPVGRSYEQYF. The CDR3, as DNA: TGTGCCAGCAGTTACCCGGTTGGGCGATCCTACGAGCAGTACTTC.

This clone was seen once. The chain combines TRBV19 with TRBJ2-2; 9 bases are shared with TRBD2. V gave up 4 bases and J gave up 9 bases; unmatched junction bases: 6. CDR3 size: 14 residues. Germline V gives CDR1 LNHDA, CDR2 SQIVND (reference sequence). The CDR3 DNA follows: TGTGCCAGTAGTACCTGGACTAGCGCGTGGGAGCTGTTTTTT. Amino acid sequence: CASSTWTSAWELFF.

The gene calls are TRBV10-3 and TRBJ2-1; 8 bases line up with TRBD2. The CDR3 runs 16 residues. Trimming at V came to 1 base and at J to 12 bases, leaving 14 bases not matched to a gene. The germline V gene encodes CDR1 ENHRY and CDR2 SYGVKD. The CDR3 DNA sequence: TGTGCCATCAGTGAGTACAGCGGGGGTGACCCCCAAGGGCAGTTCTTC. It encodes CAISEYSGGDPQGQFF.

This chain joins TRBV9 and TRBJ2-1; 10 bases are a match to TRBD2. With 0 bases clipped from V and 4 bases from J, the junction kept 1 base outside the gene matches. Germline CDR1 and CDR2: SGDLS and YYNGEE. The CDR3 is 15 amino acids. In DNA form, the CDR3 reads TGTGCCAGCAGCGTAGAACTAGCGGGGTACAATGAGCAGTTCTTC. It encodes CASSVELAGYNEQFF.

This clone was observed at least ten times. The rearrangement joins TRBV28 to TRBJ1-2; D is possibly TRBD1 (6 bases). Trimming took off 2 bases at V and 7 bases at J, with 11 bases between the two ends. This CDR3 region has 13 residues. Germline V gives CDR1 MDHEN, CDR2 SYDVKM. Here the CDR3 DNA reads TGTGCCAGCAGTTTAGAGGGGGAACTTGGCTACACCTTC. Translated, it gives CASSLEGELGYTF.

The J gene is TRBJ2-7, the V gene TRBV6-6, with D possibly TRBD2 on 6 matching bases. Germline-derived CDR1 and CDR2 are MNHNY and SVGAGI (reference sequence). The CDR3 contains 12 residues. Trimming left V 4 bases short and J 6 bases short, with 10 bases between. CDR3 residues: CASSSGVLEQYF. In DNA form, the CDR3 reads TGTGCCAGCAGTTCGGGGGTCCTCGAGCAGTACTTC.

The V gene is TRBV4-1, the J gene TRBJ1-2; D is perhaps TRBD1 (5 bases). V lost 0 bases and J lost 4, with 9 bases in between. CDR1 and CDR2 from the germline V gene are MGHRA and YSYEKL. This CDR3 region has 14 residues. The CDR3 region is CASSQDGGGYGYTF. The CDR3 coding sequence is TGCGCCAGCAGCCAAGATGGGGGAGGCTATGGCTACACCTTC.

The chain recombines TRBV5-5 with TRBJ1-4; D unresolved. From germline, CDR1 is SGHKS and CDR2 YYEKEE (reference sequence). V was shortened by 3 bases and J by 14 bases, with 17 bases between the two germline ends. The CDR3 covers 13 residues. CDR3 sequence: CASSWVLTDSLFF. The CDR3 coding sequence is TGTGCCAGCAGCTGGGTCCTTACAGATTCGCTGTTTTTT.

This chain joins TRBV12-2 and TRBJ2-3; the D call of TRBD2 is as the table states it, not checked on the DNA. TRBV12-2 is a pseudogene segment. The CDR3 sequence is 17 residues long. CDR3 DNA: TGTGCAAGTCTCCCACGAGGGGCGGGGGAGAACACAGATACGCAGTATTTT. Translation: CASLPRGAGENTDTQYF.

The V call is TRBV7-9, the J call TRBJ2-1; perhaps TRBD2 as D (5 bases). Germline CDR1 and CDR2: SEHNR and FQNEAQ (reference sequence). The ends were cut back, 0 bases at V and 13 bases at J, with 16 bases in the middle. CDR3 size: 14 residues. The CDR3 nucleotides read TGTGCCAGCAGCTTAGCGCTTTCGGGAACCTTTCAGTTCTTC. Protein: CASSLALSGTFQFF. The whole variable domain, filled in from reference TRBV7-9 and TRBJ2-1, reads DTGVSQNPRHKITKRGQNVTFRCDPISEHNRLYWYRQTLGQGPEFLTYFQNEAQLEKSRLLSDRFSAERPKGSFSTLEIQRTEQGDSAMYLCASSLALSGTFQFFGPGTRLTVL.

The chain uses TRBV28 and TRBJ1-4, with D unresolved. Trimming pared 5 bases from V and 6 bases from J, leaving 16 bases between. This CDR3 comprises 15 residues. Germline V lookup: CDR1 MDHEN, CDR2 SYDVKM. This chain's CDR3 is CASSPSQIRDEKLFF. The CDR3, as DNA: TGTGCCAGCAGTCCCTCACAGATAAGAGATGAAAAACTGTTTTTT.

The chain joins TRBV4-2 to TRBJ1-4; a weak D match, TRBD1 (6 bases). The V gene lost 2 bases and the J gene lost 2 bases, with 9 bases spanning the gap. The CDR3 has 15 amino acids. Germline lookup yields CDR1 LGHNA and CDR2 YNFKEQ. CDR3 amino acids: CASSQSDRTNEKLFF. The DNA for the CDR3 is TGTGCCAGCAGCCAATCCGACAGGACTAATGAAAAACTGTTTTTT.

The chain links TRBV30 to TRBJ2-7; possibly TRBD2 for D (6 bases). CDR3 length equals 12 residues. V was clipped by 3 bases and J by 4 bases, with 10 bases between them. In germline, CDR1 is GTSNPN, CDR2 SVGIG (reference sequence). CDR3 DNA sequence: TGTGCCTGGAGCGGGGGAGATTACGAGCAGTACTTC. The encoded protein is CAWSGGDYEQYF.

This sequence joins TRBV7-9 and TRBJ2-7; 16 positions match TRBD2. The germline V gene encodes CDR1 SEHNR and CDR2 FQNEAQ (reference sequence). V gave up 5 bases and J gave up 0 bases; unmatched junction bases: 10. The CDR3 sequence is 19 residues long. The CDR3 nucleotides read TGTGCCAGCAGCCCGGCGGGACTAGCGGGGGGGAGGAGCTCCTACGAGCAGTACTTC. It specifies CASSPAGLAGGRSSYEQYF.

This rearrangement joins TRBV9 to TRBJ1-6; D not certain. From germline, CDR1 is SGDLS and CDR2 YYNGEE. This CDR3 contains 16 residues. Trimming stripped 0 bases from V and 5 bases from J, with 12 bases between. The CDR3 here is CASSVDPGSDNSPLHF. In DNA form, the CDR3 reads TGTGCCAGCAGCGTAGATCCGGGGTCCGATAATTCACCCCTCCACTTT.

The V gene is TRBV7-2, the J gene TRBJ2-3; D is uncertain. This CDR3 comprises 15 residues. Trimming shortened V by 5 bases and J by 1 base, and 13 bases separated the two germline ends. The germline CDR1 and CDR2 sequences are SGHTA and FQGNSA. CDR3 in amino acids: CASSEASPGTDTQYF. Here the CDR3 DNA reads TGTGCCAGCAGCGAGGCCAGTCCCGGCACAGATACGCAGTATTTT.

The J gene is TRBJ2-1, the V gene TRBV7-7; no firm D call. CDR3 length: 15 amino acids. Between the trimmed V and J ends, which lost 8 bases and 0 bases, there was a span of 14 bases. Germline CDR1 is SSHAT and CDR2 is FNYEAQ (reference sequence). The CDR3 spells CASAMFVSSYNEQFF. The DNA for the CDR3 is TGTGCCAGCGCCATGTTTGTGAGCTCCTACAATGAGCAGTTCTTC.

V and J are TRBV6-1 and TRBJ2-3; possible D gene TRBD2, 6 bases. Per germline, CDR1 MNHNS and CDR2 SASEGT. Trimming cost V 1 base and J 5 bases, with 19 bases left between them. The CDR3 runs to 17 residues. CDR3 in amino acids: CASSEVPGLDGRDTQYF. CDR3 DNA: TGTGCCAGCAGTGAAGTACCGGGACTGGATGGTCGAGATACGCAGTATTTT.

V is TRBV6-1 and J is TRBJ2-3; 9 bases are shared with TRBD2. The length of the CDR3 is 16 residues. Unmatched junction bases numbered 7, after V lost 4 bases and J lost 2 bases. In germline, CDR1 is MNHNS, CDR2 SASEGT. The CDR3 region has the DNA TGTGCCAGCAGTGCCTATAGCGGGGGCCACACAGATACGCAGTATTTT. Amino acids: CASSAYSGGHTDTQYF.

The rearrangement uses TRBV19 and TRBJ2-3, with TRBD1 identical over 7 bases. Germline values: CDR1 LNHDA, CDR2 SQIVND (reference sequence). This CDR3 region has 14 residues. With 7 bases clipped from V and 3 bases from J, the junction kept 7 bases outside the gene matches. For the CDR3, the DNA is TGTGCCAGTAATCTCGACAGGGATACAGATACGCAGTATTTT. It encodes CASNLDRDTDTQYF.

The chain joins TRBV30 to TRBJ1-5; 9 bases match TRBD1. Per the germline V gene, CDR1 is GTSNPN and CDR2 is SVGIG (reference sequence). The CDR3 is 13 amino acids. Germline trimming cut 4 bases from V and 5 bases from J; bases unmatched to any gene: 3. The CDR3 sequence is CAWTRDRDQPQHF. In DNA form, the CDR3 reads TGTGCCTGGACCCGGGACAGGGATCAGCCCCAGCATTTT.

The CDR3 DNA reads as TGCGCCAGCAGCCAAGGCCGGGATCTCTCCTACAATGAGCAGTTCTTC. Protein: CASSQGRDLSYNEQFF. The V and J genes are TRBV4-3 and TRBJ2-1; D possibly corresponds to TRBD2 (5 bases). Germline loops: CDR1 LGHNA, CDR2 YSLEER. The germline V and J ends were trimmed by 1 base and 0 bases, with 10 bases remaining between them. CDR3 length: 16 residues.